Following are 8 T cell receptor beta chains from one sample sequenced in a study of Graves' ophthalmopathy and Graves' hyperthyroidism. Amplifying from RNA transcripts, the study obtained TCR beta CDR3 regions. Second-round multiplex PCR came after first-round RT-PCR with HTBI primers. MiXCR, run by TCRdb on the multiplex PCR reads, gives a single entry per CDR3 protein. The profile covers hundreds of thousands of distinct CDR3 sequences, with roughly 20% appearing a single time and more than 5.5% taken by the ten largest. Specimen: peripheral blood. The receptors here all came from a woman in her late teens or twenties with stable Graves' hyperthyroidism. Some clones in this sample may be carry-over from other donors' samples.

This clonotype was counted between two and nine times. The V call is TRBV6-2 or TRBV6-3, the J call TRBJ2-5; no clear D. With 4 bases removed from V and 0 bases from J, the gap between germline ends came to 6 bases. Germline CDR1 and CDR2: MNHEY and SVGEGT. The CDR3 contains 13 residues. CDR3 sequence reads: CASSFLDQETQYF. The CDR3, as DNA: TGTGCCAGCAGTTTTCTCGACCAAGAGACCCAGTACTTC.

This clonotype was picked up many times. The rearrangement joins TRBV20-1 to TRBJ2-7, with 10 nucleotides matching TRBD2. The junction had 10 bases not matched to a gene; V was cut back by 2 bases and J by 3 bases. CDR3 length: 16 amino acids. Germline V lookup: CDR1 DFQATT, CDR2 SNEGSKA (reference sequence). DNA of the CDR3: TGCAGTGCTAGATCTATAGCGGGAGGTTCGAGCTACGAGCAGTACTTC. Its translation: CSARSIAGGSSYEQYF.

Many counts were recorded for this clonotype. V and J are TRBV12-3 or TRBV12-4 and TRBJ2-2; D unclear. This CDR3 spans 16 amino acids. V was clipped by 0 bases and J by 1 base, with 9 bases between them. The CDR3: CASSLAIPENTGELFF. CDR3 bases: TGTGCCAGCAGTTTAGCGATTCCTGAGAACACCGGGGAGCTGTTTTTT.

This clonotype was recorded at least ten times. The V gene is TRBV24-1, the J gene TRBJ1-1; TRBD1 might be the D (6 bases). V lost 3 bases and J 1 base, leaving 8 bases between the germline ends. The CDR3 consists of 14 residues. Germline V CDR1 and CDR2: KGHDR, SFDVKD. CDR3 bases: TGTGCCACCAGTGATGGACAGACGAACACTGAAGCTTTCTTT. Protein: CATSDGQTNTEAFF.

This clonotype was counted ten times or more. The chain employs TRBV19 and TRBJ2-2; a possible D gene is TRBD1 (6 bases). Trimming removed 9 bases from V and 3 bases from J, with 11 bases in between. The CDR3 has 13 residues. Looked up from germline, CDR1 is LNHDA and CDR2 is SQIVND (reference sequence). The CDR3 spells CASRDTHTGELFF. CDR3 nucleotide sequence: TGTGCCAGCCGGGACACTCACACCGGGGAGCTGTTTTTT.

The CDR3 protein is CASSQEMASFYGYTF. The CDR3 DNA reads as TGTGCCAGCAGCCAAGAGATGGCCAGCTTCTATGGCTACACCTTC. V gene TRBV3-1 combines with J gene TRBJ1-2; D is undetermined. There are 15 residues in the CDR3. V gave up 0 bases and J gave up 4 bases, with 12 bases separating them. Germline loops: CDR1 LGHDT, CDR2 YNNKEL (reference sequence). Complete variable domain (other parts from reference TRBV3-1 and TRBJ1-2): DTAVSQTPKYLVTQMGNDKSIKCEQNLGHDTMYWYKQDSKKFLKIMFSYNNKELIINETVPNRFSPKSPDKAHLNLHINSLELGDSAVYFCASSQEMASFYGYTFGSGTRLTVV.

The chain links TRBV27 to TRBJ1-2; D unclear. V was trimmed by 3 bases and J by 8 bases, leaving 16 bases between them. The CDR3 is 14 residues long. Germline-derived CDR1 and CDR2 are MNHEY and SMNVEV (reference sequence). The CDR3 sequence is CASSFTWGGNGYTF. In nucleotides, the CDR3 is TGTGCCAGCAGTTTTACTTGGGGTGGGAACGGCTACACCTTC.

The V call is TRBV20-1, the J call TRBJ1-1; D unclear. Germline V gene lookup returns CDR1 DFQATT and CDR2 SNEGSKA (reference sequence). V lost 3 bases, J lost 0 bases, and 8 bases lay in between. The CDR3 contains 13 residues. The CDR3 coding sequence is TGCAGTGCTAGGGCAAATATGAACACTGAAGCTTTCTTT. Protein: CSARANMNTEAFF.